This T cell receptor (beta chain) was found in a study of Ad26.COV2.S vaccination and SARS-CoV-2 variants. Study-wide context: The authors gave Ad26.COV2.S intramuscularly, either once or twice 56 days apart. Overall study findings and caveats: Spike-specific responses of CD8+ and CD4+ T cells were reported to display substantial breadth after vaccination.

To note about this clone: The antigen is unknown.

Between the trimmed V and J ends, which lost 0 bases and 0 bases, there was a span of 12 bases. Germline V gene lookup returns CDR1 LGHDT and CDR2 YNNKEL (reference sequence). CDR3 length: 16 residues. Treatment specified: some 19 received Ad26.COV2.S at low or high dose, single or two shots; a few received placebo; per-sample allocation not given. On day 63 after the first injection, vaccine and placebo recipients gave samples. Donation was by an adult aged 18-55 years who was in Boston. Here immunoSEQ multiplex PCR was the method, and the copy in TCRdb shows in-frame clones only, minus some. The sample records some 350,000 clones, roughly 90% being singletons.

The sequence was collected from a person aged 18 to 65 who received the Ad26.COV2.S COVID-19 vaccine or a placebo. This sequence joins TRBV3-1 (or the pseudogene TRBV3-2) and TRBJ2-7; maybe TRBD2 (6 bases). This specimen was peripheral blood, taken in a trial of Ad26.COV2.S vaccine versus placebo. The CDR3 DNA reads TGTGCCAGCAGCCAAGATCGGGGGTTGTTCTCCTACGAGCAGTACTTC. Its translation: CASSQDRGLFSYEQYF.